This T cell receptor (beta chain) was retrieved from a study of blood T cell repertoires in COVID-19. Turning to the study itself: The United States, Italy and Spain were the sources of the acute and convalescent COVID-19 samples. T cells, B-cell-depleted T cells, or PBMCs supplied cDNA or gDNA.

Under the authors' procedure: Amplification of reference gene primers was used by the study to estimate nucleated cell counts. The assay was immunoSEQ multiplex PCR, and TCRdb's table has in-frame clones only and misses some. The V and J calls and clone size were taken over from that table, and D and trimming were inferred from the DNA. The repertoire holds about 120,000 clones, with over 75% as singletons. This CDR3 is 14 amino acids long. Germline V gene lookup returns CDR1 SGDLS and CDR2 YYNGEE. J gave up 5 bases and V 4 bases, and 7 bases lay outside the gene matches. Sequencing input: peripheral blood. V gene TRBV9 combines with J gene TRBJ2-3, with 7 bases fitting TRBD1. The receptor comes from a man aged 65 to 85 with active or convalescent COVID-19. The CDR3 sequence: CASSFRQGQDTQYF. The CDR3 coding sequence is TGTGCCAGCAGCTTCCGACAGGGACAAGATACGCAGTATTTT.